These 8 T cell receptor beta chains share one sample of origin, sequenced in a study of shared clonotypes between healthy human individuals. The protocol was immunoSEQ multiplex PCR, while the TCRdb copy is restricted to in-frame clones and leaves out a portion. The data hold about 490,000 clones, with about 82% observed a single time. Sequencing was carried out using PBMCs. Receptors originate from a woman aged 40 to 50 in good health. Some clones in this sample may be carry-over from other donors' samples.

This chain links TRBV28 with TRBJ1-2, with 10 positions matching TRBD1. J lost 3 bases, V lost 5 bases, and 6 bases had no gene match. CDR3 length equals 15 residues. The germline V gene has CDR1 MDHEN and CDR2 SYDVKM. CDR3 protein: CASSTPGTGDYGYTF. DNA of the CDR3: TGTGCCAGCAGTACCCCCGGGACAGGGGACTATGGCTACACCTTC.

This chain joins TRBV29-1 and TRBJ2-3, with D hard to call. The CDR3 length is 13 residues. Trimming cost V 3 bases and J 2 bases, with 9 bases left between them. In germline, CDR1 is SQVTM, CDR2 ANQGSEA. The CDR3: CSVDIGFTDTQYF. The CDR3 nucleotides are TGCAGCGTTGATATAGGGTTCACAGATACGCAGTATTTT.

This sequence joins TRBV10-3 and TRBJ1-3, with D perhaps TRBD1 (5 bases). CDR1 is ENHRY, CDR2 SYGVKD, per germline. Trimming removed 7 bases from V and 7 bases from J, with 17 bases in between. CDR3 length: 14 amino acids. The CDR3 bases are TGTGCCATCAAAGCCCGGGGGTATGGGAACACCATATATTTT. This gives the protein CAIKARGYGNTIYF.

This clone was seen more than once but under ten times. The chain uses TRBV14 and TRBJ1-5; 7 nucleotides agree with TRBD1. V trimming: 4 bases; J trimming: 5 bases; junction bases outside the gene matches: 2. CDR3 length equals 13 residues. Per the germline V gene, CDR1 is SGHDN and CDR2 is FVKESK. CDR3 amino acids: CASSPQGDQPQHF. The CDR3 region has the DNA TGTGCCAGCAGCCCTCAGGGGGATCAGCCCCAGCATTTT. Together with reference TRBV14 and TRBJ1-5, the CDR3 gives the full variable domain: EAGVTQFPSHSVIEKGQTVTLRCDPISGHDNLYWYRRVMGKEIKFLLHFVKESKQDESGMPNNRFLAERTGGTYSTLKVQPAELEDSGVYFCASSPQGDQPQHFGDGTRLSIL.

The gene calls are TRBV5-1 and TRBJ1-1, with 8 nucleotides matching TRBD1. CDR1 SGHRS and CDR2 YFSETQ come from the germline V gene. After removal of 2 bases from V and 6 bases from J, the junction contained 6 bases not matched to a gene. CDR3 length equals 14 residues. The CDR3 DNA reads as TGCGCCAGCAGCTTCCAGGGGGCGAGTGCTGAAGCTTTCTTT. It translates to CASSFQGASAEAFF.

In this sample, this clone turned up a few times. The chain employs TRBV29-1 and TRBJ1-3, with TRBD1 matching 9 bases. Trimming removed 7 bases from V and 3 bases from J; junction bases left unmatched: 7. CDR1 is SQVTM, CDR2 ANQGSEA, per germline. This CDR3 is built from 14 residues. CDR3: CSASTGGSGNTIYF. CDR3 DNA sequence: TGCAGCGCCTCAACAGGGGGCAGTGGAAACACCATATATTTT.

The V and J genes are TRBV5-1 and TRBJ1-2, with 10 bases identical to TRBD1. CDR1 is SGHRS, CDR2 YFSETQ, per germline. This CDR3 region has 18 residues. The V segment lost 0 bases and the J segment 5 bases; nucleotides outside the gene matches: 13. The CDR3 here is CASSLDGQGGQPSYGYTF. The CDR3 DNA sequence: TGCGCCAGCAGCTTGGACGGACAGGGGGGTCAGCCTAGTTATGGCTACACCTTC.

The rearrangement uses TRBV2 and TRBJ1-5; D is undetermined. Trimming stripped 8 bases from V and 5 bases from J, with 16 bases between. CDR3 length equals 14 residues. Germline V gene lookup returns CDR1 SNHLY and CDR2 FYNNEI. The CDR3 DNA sequence: TGTGCCAGCGCTCGGGCAAACGGGGATCAGCCCCAGCATTTT. This gives the protein CASARANGDQPQHF. Drawing the rest from reference TRBV2 and TRBJ1-5, the complete variable domain is EPEVTQTPSHQVTQMGQEVILRCVPISNHLYFYWYRQILGQKVEFLVSFYNNEISEKSEIFDDQFSVERPDGSNFTLKIRSTKLEDSAMYFCASARANGDQPQHFGDGTRLSIL.